The clone carrying this T cell receptor beta chain has a handful of counts. Its target is unknown. This record belongs to a study of identical twins. Healthy Caucasians provided all donations. V was clipped by 1 base and J by 4 bases, with 11 bases between them. The germline CDR1 and CDR2 sequences are SGHAT and FQNNGV. This CDR3 contains 15 residues. Each CDR3 protein is one row after TCRdb ran MiXCR on the 5' RACE reads. Of a few hundred thousand distinct CDR3 sequences in the sample, roughly an eighth are singletons; the top ten hold around 7.2%. Study observations and caveats: Twin sharing of out-of-frame TCR alpha was underestimated by models in monozygotic pairs. Beta out-of-frame sequences displayed a weaker excess of sharing between twins.

The data were also submitted as part of a second study, on yellow fever vaccine responses in identical twins.

Specimen: CD8+ T cells sorted from blood. The receptor comes from a woman under 30 in good health. The V and J genes are TRBV11-2 and TRBJ2-1; tentative D call: TRBD2 (5 bases). CDR3 region: CASSLGVSVYNEQFF. The CDR3 DNA sequence: TGTGCCAGCAGCTTAGGCGTTAGCGTATACAATGAGCAGTTCTTC.